This T cell receptor beta chain came from a study of shared clonotypes between healthy human individuals. Across the study: Those who served as donors were two women and a few men between the ages of 18 and 49.

V lost 3 bases and J lost 4, with 13 bases in between. Germline CDR1 and CDR2: SGDLS and YYNGEE. CDR3 length equals 14 residues. Naivety among CD8 cells was defined by CD45RO negativity and positive CCR7 selection, thereby excluding terminally differentiated effector memory CD45RA+ cells. Assay execution proceeded at the deep level. Genomic DNA (from each subset) was split evenly across several immunoSEQ plates. Using immunoSEQ multiplex PCR, the repertoire was profiled, and TCRdb retains in-frame clones only, with some absent. The sample includes some 2.1 million clones, about 94% seen only once; the top ten take around 1.7%.

The sequence was collected from a man younger than 30 in good health. Some clones in this sample may be carry-over from other donors' samples. The specimen sequenced was naive CD8+ T cells from PBMCs. The rearrangement joins TRBV9 to TRBJ1-1, with D possibly being TRBD1 (5 bases). For the CDR3, the DNA is TGTGCCAGCAGCGCGGACGGGGACCCCACTGAAGCTTTCTTT. Amino acid sequence: CASSADGDPTEAFF.